This T cell receptor (beta chain) was sequenced for a study of CDR3 diversity in severe acne. This clonotype was picked up a small number of times. TCRdb processed the PCR reads anew with MiXCR; each CDR3 protein has one entry. The profile covers tens of thousands of distinct CDR3 sequences, with approximately 51% appearing a single time and 14% taken by the ten largest. After removal of 4 bases from V and 3 bases from J, the junction contained 13 bases not matched to a gene. Germline V gene data show CDR1 as SGDLS and CDR2 as YYNGEE. The CDR3 sequence is 17 residues long. The chain is built from TRBV9 and TRBJ2-7; 10 bases match TRBD2. The sequence derives from a male donor in good health, without acne. Material: blood. The CDR3 nucleotides read TGTGCCAGCAGCCCGGGGACTAGCGAGACTCGGGGCTACGAGCAGTACTTC. It encodes CASSPGTSETRGYEQYF. Full variable domain (outside the CDR3, taken from reference TRBV9 and TRBJ2-7): DSGVTQTPKHLITATGQRVTLRCSPRSGDLSVYWYQQSLDQGLQFLIQYYNGEERAKGNILERFSAQQFPDLHSELNLSSLELGDSALYFCASSPGTSETRGYEQYFGPGTRLTVT.